One T cell receptor (beta chain) is described in this entry. Its antigen is currently unknown. The data belong to a study of cytomegalovirus exposure and HLA in healthy donors. Trimming cost V 2 bases and J 0 bases; bases outside gene matches: 1. The CDR3 is 14 residues long. The V gene's germline CDR1 is MGHRA and CDR2 YSYEKL. Sequencing used immunoSEQ multiplex PCR; TCRdb keeps in-frame clones, though not all of them. The sample has 55,000 to 75,000 clones; about 94% are singletons. The validation cohort, a group of around 120 subjects, included the donors and was separate from the approximately 650-subject first cohort. Study results and limitations: Confirmation in vitro established that a few CMV-associated chains were specific for CMV antigens.

V is TRBV4-1 and J is TRBJ2-7; the match to TRBD1 covers 7 bases. This receptor was taken from a man in his late teens or twenties in good health and CMV-seropositive. Sequencing input: PBMCs. CDR3 amino acids: CASSQRTGSYEQYF. In DNA form, the CDR3 reads TGCGCCAGCAGCCAACGGACAGGCTCCTACGAGCAGTACTTC.